The 9 T cell receptor beta chains given below trace back to one sample, sequenced in a study of T cell repertoires in cytomegalovirus infection. MiXCR, run by TCRdb on the reads, gives a single entry per CDR3 protein. The table shows approximately 590,000 distinct CDR3 sequences, with 40% occurring only once. The antigens of these receptors remain unknown. This material consisted of cultured PBMCs, taken from culture after CMV antigen stimulation. All receptors derive from a human donor in good health (CMV status not recorded). Some clones in this sample may be carry-over from other donors' samples.

V and J are TRBV23-1 and TRBJ1-5; TRBD1 is a possible D gene (5 bases). TRBV23-1 is treated as an ORF (open reading frame) with a function not yet certain. The length of the CDR3 is 18 residues. The V gene lost 0 bases and the J gene lost 0 bases, with 15 bases spanning the gap. CDR3 coding DNA: TGCGCCAGCAGTCAATCGCCAGGGAGGCGGTATAGCAATCAGCCCCAGCATTTT. As protein: CASSQSPGRRYSNQPQHF.

In this sample, this clonotype turned up a few times. This chain links TRBV3-1 with TRBJ2-5; 7 bases agree with TRBD1. Looked up from germline, CDR1 is LGHDT and CDR2 is YNNKEL (reference sequence). The CDR3 totals 16 residues. V dropped 1 base and J dropped 7; count of bases not matched to a gene: 12. CDR3 coding DNA: TGTGCCAGCAGCCAAGTAAGTCGGGACAGATCAGCGACCCAGTACTTC. It encodes CASSQVSRDRSATQYF.

The chain employs TRBV10-1 and TRBJ2-1, with 7 bases aligning to TRBD2. Germline trimming cut 4 bases from V and 9 bases from J; bases unmatched to any gene: 12. Germline V CDR1 and CDR2: WNHNN, SYGVQD (reference sequence). The CDR3 has 15 amino acids. The CDR3 DNA sequence: TGCGCCAGCAGTGTAGCTAGCGGACCCCATGCTGAGCAGTTCTTC. Translation gives CASSVASGPHAEQFF.

This clonotype was detected a few times. The chain carries TRBV7-4 and TRBJ2-3, with 8 bases lining up with TRBD2. CDR1 SGHVT and CDR2 SQSDAQ come from the germline V gene. The CDR3 contains 19 residues. V lost 8 bases and J lost 4; bases outside the gene matches: 23. The CDR3 is CASGQDCPGSGSGPDTQYF. DNA for the CDR3: TGTGCCAGCGGGCAGGACTGTCCGGGAAGCGGGAGTGGCCCAGATACGCAGTATTTT.

V usage is TRBV27 and J usage is TRBJ2-5; 10 bases map to TRBD1. V dropped 2 bases and J dropped 4; count of bases not matched to a gene: 10. This CDR3 spans 17 amino acids. Germline-derived CDR1 and CDR2 are MNHEY and SMNVEV (reference sequence). CDR3 bases: TGTGCCAGCAGTTTACGGACCGGACAGGGGGTGGGAGAGACCCAGTACTTC. This gives the protein CASSLRTGQGVGETQYF.

This clonotype was observed a handful of times. J is TRBJ1-1 and V is TRBV27, with D possibly TRBD1 on 5 matching bases. V was pared by 1 base and J by 1 base, with 13 bases between. CDR1 is MNHEY, CDR2 SMNVEV, per germline (reference sequence). There are 16 residues in the CDR3. In nucleotides, the CDR3 is TGTGCCAGCAGTTTATTGGCCGGGGGGAGGAACACTGAAGCTTTCTTT. Amino acid sequence: CASSLLAGGRNTEAFF.

The V gene is TRBV12-3 or TRBV12-4, the J gene TRBJ2-2; TRBD1 matches at 8 bases. There are 14 residues in the CDR3. The ends lost 6 bases at V and 3 bases at J; junction bases unmatched: 3. The CDR3 nucleotides read TGTGCCAGCAGAGAGACAGGGGACACCGGGGAGCTGTTTTTT. Its translation is CASRETGDTGELFF.

The chain carries TRBV11-3 and TRBJ2-1; maybe TRBD2 (5 bases). V lost 1 base, J lost 5 bases, and 15 bases lay in between. Germline V gives CDR1 SGHNT, CDR2 YENEEA. This CDR3 comprises 16 residues. The CDR3 reads CASSLGAYGENNEQFF. The CDR3 region has the DNA TGTGCCAGCAGCTTAGGGGCGTACGGGGAGAACAATGAGCAGTTCTTC.

This clonotype was picked up a small number of times. The chain uses TRBV7-2 and TRBJ2-5; D not resolved. The CDR3 is 14 residues long. V lost 5 bases to trimming and J lost 1 base, with 11 bases between them. Germline V gene sequence: CDR1 SGHTA, CDR2 FQGNSA. The CDR3 region has the DNA TGTGCCAGCAGCCTCCGTTTAACCCAAGAGACCCAGTACTTC. Translating gives CASSLRLTQETQYF. The variable domain in full, completed from reference TRBV7-2 and TRBJ2-5, reads GAGVSQSPSNKVTEKGKDVELRCDPISGHTALYWYRQSLGQGLEFLIYFQGNSAPDKSGLPSDRFSAERTGGSVSTLTIQRTQQEDSAVYLCASSLRLTQETQYFGPGTRLLVL.